Listed below are T cell receptor beta chains from one sample, sequenced in a study of blood T cell repertoires in COVID-19. Libraries were prepared by immunoSEQ multiplex PCR; TCRdb keeps only in-frame clonotypes and omits some of them. This sample carries about 190,000 clones, approximately 90% of them seen once, and the ten largest clones take 3.5% to 4.5%. The sample taken for sequencing was peripheral blood. These receptors were taken from a human donor in a cohort sampled during active COVID-19. CDR3s include the opening cysteine and the closing phenylalanine or tryptophan. The D gene is left open where the match is weak. Expanded clones get a size class; other rows say once, few or many, or leave the size out.

v_call,clone_size,d_call,j_call,cdr3_aa,cdr3_nt
TRBV9,.,TRBD2,TRBJ2-3,CASSVGGLATSTDTQYF,TGTGCCAGCAGCGTAGGGGGACTAGCAACCAGCACAGATACGCAGTATTTT
TRBV6-5,once,TRBD2,TRBJ2-3,CASKGRGASADTQYF,TGTGCCAGCAAGGGGCGGGGGGCTTCCGCAGATACGCAGTATTTT
TRBV30,once,TRBD1,TRBJ1-5,CAWTPGQGEQPQHF,TGTGCCTGGACCCCCGGACAGGGGGAACAGCCCCAGCATTTT
TRBV10-3,.,.,TRBJ1-2,CATTTENYGYTF,TGTGCCACCACAACAGAGAACTATGGCTACACCTTC
TRBV2,.,.,TRBJ2-5,CASSEWRLGGETQYF,TGTGCCAGCAGTGAATGGCGGTTGGGGGGAGAGACCCAGTACTTC
TRBV9,.,.,TRBJ2-1,CASSVASAYNEQFF,TGTGCCAGCAGCGTAGCGAGCGCTTACAATGAGCAGTTCTTC
TRBV19,.,TRBD2,TRBJ2-6,CASSKPGLAGISGANVLTF,TGTGCCAGTAGTAAACCGGGACTAGCGGGGATCTCTGGGGCCAACGTCCTGACTTTC
TRBV11-3,.,TRBD1,TRBJ2-5,CASSWDRGETQYF,TGTGCCAGCAGTTGGGACAGGGGGGAGACCCAGTACTTC
TRBV7-9,.,TRBD2,TRBJ2-7,CATRGRQNYEQYF,TGTGCCACCCGCGGGAGACAGAACTACGAGCAGTACTTC
TRBV3-1/TRBV3-2,.,TRBD1,TRBJ1-2,CASSRKSRGQEDGYTF,TGTGCCAGCAGCCGAAAGAGCCGGGGACAGGAAGACGGCTACACCTTC
TRBV7-2,.,TRBD1,TRBJ2-4,CASSATGENIQYF,TGTGCCAGCAGCGCCACAGGGGAGAACATTCAGTACTTC
TRBV7-6,.,TRBD1,TRBJ1-3,CASNGGQLENTIYF,TGTGCCAGCAACGGGGGACAGTTGGAAAACACCATATATTTT
TRBV5-1,.,.,TRBJ1-1,CASSVVPSNTEAFF,TGCGCCAGCAGCGTAGTCCCCTCGAACACTGAAGCTTTCTTT
TRBV19,.,.,TRBJ1-1,CASSIDGGVGRAEAFF,TGTGCCAGTAGTATAGATGGCGGGGTAGGGAGGGCTGAAGCTTTCTTT
TRBV19,.,TRBD1,TRBJ1-5,CASSAGLTTQGAYNQPQHF,TGTGCCAGTAGTGCCGGACTGACGACCCAGGGGGCCTACAATCAGCCCCAGCATTTT
TRBV20-1,.,.,TRBJ2-1,CSASLRDFSGEQFF,TGCAGTGCTAGTCTAAGAGATTTTAGTGGTGAGCAGTTCTTC
TRBV25-1,.,TRBD2,TRBJ2-7,CASGDLAVYEQYF,TGTGCCAGCGGAGACCTAGCGGTCTACGAGCAGTACTTC
TRBV30,.,.,TRBJ1-2,CAWSPTGTSYGYTF,TGTGCCTGGAGTCCCACAGGGACCTCCTATGGCTACACCTTC
TRBV11-3,.,.,TRBJ2-5,CASSLGGQGKQETQYF,TGTGCCAGCAGCTTAGGAGGCCAGGGGAAACAAGAGACCCAGTACTTC
TRBV27,.,.,TRBJ1-5,CASRKGDTGSNQPQHF,TGTGCCAGCAGAAAAGGAGATACAGGCAGCAATCAGCCCCAGCATTTT
TRBV3-1/TRBV3-2,.,.,TRBJ2-1,CASSQPGRSYNEQFF,TGTGCCAGCAGCCAACCAGGGAGGAGTTACAATGAGCAGTTCTTC
TRBV6-6,once,.,TRBJ1-5,CASSYGDGTSPQHF,TGTGCCAGCAGTTACGGAGATGGAACCAGCCCCCAGCATTTT